These T cell receptor beta chains were read from a single sample in a study of T cell changes during pregnancy in multiple sclerosis. Sequencing was performed with immunoSEQ multiplex PCR; in TCRdb, only in-frame clones are kept and a portion is missing. The sample includes tens of thousands of clones, 85% to 95% of them seen just once. The specimen comprised peripheral blood, sampled in the third trimester of pregnancy. The receptors were gathered from a female donor in good health, enrolled as a control in a pregnancy study. The conserved cysteine and the conserved F or W are not part of the CDR3 here. Fields, in order: V gene, CDR3 protein.

v_gene: TRBV2
CDR3aa: ASSAWEAGNSPLH

v_gene: TRBV19
CDR3aa: ASSIGTGANEKLF

v_gene: TRBV6-1
CDR3aa: ASSEDAGTGGHGYT

v_gene: TRBV11-2
CDR3aa: ASSSRRDSVTDTQY

v_gene: TRBV18
CDR3aa: ASSRMDRDNEQF

v_gene: TRBV9
CDR3aa: ASSVETGSGEAF

v_gene: TRBV19
CDR3aa: ASSPLGRRKNTEAF

v_gene: TRBV7-2
CDR3aa: ASSLREGLDEQF

v_gene: TRBV7-8
CDR3aa: ASSSTGWGNQPQH

v_gene: TRBV18
CDR3aa: ASSPPGRLKTQY

v_gene: TRBV12-1
CDR3aa: ASSFETGDSNQPQH

v_gene: TRBV7-8
CDR3aa: ASRARGGNTIY

v_gene: TRBV9
CDR3aa: ASSGATGELLTDTQY

v_gene: TRBV6-6
CDR3aa: ASSSQVGYEQY

v_gene: TRBV2
CDR3aa: ASTREDTEAF